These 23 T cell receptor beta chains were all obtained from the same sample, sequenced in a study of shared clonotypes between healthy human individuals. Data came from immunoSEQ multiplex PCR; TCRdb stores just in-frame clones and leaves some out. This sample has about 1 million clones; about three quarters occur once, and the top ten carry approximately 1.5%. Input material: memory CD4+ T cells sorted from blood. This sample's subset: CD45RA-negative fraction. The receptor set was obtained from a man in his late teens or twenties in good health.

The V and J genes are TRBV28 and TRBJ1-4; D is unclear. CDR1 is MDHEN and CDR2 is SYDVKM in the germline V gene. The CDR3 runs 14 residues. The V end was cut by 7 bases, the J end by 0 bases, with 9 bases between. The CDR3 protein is CASNPGTTNEKLFF. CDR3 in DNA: TGTGCCAGCAATCCCGGGACAACTAATGAAAAACTGTTTTTT.

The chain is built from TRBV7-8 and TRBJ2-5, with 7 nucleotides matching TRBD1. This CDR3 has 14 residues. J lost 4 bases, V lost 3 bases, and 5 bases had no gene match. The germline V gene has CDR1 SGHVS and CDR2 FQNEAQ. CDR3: CASSLVHRGETQYF. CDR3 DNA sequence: TGTGCCAGCAGCTTGGTCCACAGGGGAGAGACCCAGTACTTC.

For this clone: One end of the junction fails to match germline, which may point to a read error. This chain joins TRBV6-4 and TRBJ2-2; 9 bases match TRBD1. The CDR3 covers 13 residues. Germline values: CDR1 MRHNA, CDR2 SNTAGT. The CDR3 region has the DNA TGTGCCAGCAGTAACACAGGGGGCGGGAAGCTGTTTTTT. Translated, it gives CASSNTGGGKLFF.

This chain's CDR3 is CASRDRGTNYGYTF. Here the CDR3 DNA reads TGTGCCAGTAGGGACAGGGGGACGAACTATGGCTACACCTTC. V and J are TRBV19 and TRBJ1-2; TRBD1 agrees at 10 bases. The germline V gene has CDR1 LNHDA and CDR2 SQIVND (reference sequence). With V trimmed by 6 bases and J by 2 bases, 3 bases remained unmatched. This CDR3 comprises 14 residues.

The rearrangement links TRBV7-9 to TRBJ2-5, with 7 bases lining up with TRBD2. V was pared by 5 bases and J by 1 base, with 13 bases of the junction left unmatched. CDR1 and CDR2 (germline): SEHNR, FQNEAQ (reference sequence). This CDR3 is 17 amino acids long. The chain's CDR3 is CASSEVSGLVGQETQYF. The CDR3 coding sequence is TGTGCCAGCAGCGAAGTTAGTGGACTAGTGGGCCAAGAGACCCAGTACTTC.

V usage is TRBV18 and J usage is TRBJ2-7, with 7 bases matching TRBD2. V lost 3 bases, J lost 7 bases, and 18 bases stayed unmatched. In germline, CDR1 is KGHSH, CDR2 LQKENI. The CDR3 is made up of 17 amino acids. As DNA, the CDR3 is TGTGCCAGCTCACCGATCCCCCGGGGGGTTCTACCTACGGAGCAGTACTTC. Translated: CASSPIPRGVLPTEQYF.

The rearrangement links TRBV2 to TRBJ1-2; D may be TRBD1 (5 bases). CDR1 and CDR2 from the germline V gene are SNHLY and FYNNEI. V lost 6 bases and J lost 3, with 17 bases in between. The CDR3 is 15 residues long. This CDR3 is CASSVASGRYYGYTF. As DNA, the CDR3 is TGTGCCAGCAGCGTTGCATCAGGGCGCTACTATGGCTACACCTTC.

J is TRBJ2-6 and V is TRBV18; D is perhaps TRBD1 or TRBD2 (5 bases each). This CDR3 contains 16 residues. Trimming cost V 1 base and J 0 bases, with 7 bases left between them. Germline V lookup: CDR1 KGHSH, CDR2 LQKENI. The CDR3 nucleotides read TGTGCCAGCTCACCACTTGGGGGCTCTGGGGCCAACGTCCTGACTTTC. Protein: CASSPLGGSGANVLTF.

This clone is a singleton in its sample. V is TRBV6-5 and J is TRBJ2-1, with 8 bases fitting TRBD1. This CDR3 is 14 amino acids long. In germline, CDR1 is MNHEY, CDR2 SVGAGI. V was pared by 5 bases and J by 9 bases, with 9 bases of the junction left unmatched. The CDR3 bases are TGTGCCAGCAGTGCAGGGGGCTGGGGAGGTGAGCAGTTCTTC. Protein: CASSAGGWGGEQFF.

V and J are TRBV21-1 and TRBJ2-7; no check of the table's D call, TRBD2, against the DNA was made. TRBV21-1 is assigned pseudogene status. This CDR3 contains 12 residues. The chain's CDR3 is CASTLGFSEQYF. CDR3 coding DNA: TGTGCCAGCACACTAGGATTTAGCGAGCAGTACTTC.

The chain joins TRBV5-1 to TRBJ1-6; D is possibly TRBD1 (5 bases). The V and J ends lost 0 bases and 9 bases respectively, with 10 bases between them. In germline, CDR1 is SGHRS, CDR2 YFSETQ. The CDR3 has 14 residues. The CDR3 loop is CASSLDGAPSPLHF. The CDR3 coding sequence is TGCGCCAGCAGCTTGGACGGGGCACCTTCACCCCTCCACTTT. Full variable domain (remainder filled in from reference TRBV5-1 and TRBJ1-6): KAGVTQTPRYLIKTRGQQVTLSCSPISGHRSVSWYQQTPGQGLQFLFEYFSETQRNKGNFPGRFSGRQFSNSRSEMNVSTLELGDSALYLCASSLDGAPSPLHFGNGTRLTVT.

The CDR3 loop reads CASSETGATNEKLFF. The CDR3 bases are TGTGCCAGCAGCGAGACAGGGGCAACTAATGAAAAACTGTTTTTT. The J gene is TRBJ1-4, the V gene TRBV28; 8 nucleotides match TRBD1. The V gene end was trimmed by 6 bases and the J gene end by 0 bases; junction bases not matched to a gene: 3. The CDR3 runs 15 residues. Germline assignment: CDR1 MDHEN and CDR2 SYDVKM. Drawing the rest from reference TRBV28 and TRBJ1-4, the complete variable domain is DVKVTQSSRYLVKRTGEKVFLECVQDMDHENMFWYRQDPGLGLRLIYFSYDVKMKEKGDIPEGYSVSREKKERFSLILESASTNQTSMYLCASSETGATNEKLFFGSGTQLSVL.

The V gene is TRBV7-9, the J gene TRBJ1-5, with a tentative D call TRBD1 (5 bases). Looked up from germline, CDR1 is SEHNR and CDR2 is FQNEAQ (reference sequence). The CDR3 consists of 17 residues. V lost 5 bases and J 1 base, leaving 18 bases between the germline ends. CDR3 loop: CASSPSGGFGSNQPQHF. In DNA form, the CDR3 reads TGTGCCAGCAGCCCCAGCGGGGGGTTTGGGAGCAATCAGCCCCAGCATTTT.

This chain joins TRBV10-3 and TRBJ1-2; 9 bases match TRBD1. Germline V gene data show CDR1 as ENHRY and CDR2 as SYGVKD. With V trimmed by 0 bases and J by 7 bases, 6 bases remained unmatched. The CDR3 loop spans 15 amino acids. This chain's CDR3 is CAISESGQGESGYTF. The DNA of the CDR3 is TGTGCCATCAGTGAGTCGGGACAGGGAGAAAGTGGCTACACCTTC.

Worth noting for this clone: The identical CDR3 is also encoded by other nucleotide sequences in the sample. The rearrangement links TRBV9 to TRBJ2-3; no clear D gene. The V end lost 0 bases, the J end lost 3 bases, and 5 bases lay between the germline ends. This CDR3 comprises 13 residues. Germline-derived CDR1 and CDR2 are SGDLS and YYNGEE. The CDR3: CASSVEGTDTQYF. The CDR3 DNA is TGTGCCAGCAGCGTAGAAGGGACAGATACGCAGTATTTT.

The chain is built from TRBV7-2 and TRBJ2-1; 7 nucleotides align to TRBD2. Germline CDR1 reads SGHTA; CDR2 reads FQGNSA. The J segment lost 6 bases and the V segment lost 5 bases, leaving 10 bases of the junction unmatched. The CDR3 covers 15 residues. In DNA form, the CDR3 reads TGTGCCAGCAGCCCCGGGGCTAGCGGATTCAATGAGCAGTTCTTC. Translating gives CASSPGASGFNEQFF.

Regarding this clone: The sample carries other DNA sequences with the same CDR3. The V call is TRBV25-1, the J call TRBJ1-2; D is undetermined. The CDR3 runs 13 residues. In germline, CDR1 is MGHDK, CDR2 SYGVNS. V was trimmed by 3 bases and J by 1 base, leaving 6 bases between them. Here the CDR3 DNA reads TGTGCCAGCAGTGAGGAGGGTAACTATGGCTACACCTTC. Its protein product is CASSEEGNYGYTF.

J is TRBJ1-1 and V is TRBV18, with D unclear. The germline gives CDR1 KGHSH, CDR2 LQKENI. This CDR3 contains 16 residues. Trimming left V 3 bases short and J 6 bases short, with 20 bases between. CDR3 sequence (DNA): TGTGCCAGCTCACCTAACCGTCTTCGGAAAACGGCTGAAGCTTTCTTT. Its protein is CASSPNRLRKTAEAFF.

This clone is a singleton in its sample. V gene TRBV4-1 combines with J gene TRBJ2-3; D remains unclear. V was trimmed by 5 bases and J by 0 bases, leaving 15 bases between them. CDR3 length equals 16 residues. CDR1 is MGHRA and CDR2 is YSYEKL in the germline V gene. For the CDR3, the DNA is TGCGCCAGCAGCGCGTTCCGGAGACCTAGCACAGATACGCAGTATTTT. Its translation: CASSAFRRPSTDTQYF.

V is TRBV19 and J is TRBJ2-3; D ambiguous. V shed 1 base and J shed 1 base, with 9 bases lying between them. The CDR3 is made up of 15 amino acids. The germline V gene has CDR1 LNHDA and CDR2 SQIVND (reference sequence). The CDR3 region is CASSIALSGTDTQYF. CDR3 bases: TGTGCCAGTAGTATAGCTCTGAGCGGCACAGATACGCAGTATTTT.

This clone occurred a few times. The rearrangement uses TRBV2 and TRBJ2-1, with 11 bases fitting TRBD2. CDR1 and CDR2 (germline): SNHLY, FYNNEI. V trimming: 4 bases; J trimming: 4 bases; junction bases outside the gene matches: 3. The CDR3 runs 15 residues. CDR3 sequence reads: CASSGGTSGYNEQFF. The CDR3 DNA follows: TGTGCCAGCAGTGGGGGGACTAGCGGTTACAATGAGCAGTTCTTC.

The CDR3 DNA is TGTGCCAGCCTAATTGCGGTTAAGCGCACAGATACGCAGTATTTT. This sequence encodes CASLIAVKRTDTQYF. The chain couples TRBV7-2 to TRBJ2-3; D not resolved. The V end lost 8 bases, the J end lost 1 base, and 16 bases lay between the germline ends. Looked up from germline, CDR1 is SGHTA and CDR2 is FQGNSA. The CDR3 has 15 amino acids.

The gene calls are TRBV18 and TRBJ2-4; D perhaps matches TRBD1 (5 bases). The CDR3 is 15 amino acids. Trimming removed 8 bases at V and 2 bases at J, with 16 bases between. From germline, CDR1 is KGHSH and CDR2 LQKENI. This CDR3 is CASALQAATKNIQYF. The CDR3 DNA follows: TGTGCCAGCGCATTACAGGCCGCGACCAAAAACATTCAGTACTTC.